The 21 T cell receptor beta chains presented below share a single source sample, sequenced in a study of T cell repertoires in cytomegalovirus infection. TCRdb reprocessed the reads with MiXCR, giving one entry per CDR3 protein. The sample includes about 60,000 distinct CDR3 sequences, roughly 34% of them seen just once. The antigens these receptors bind are not known. Sequencing was done on a sample of PBMCs, sequenced either directly or after in vitro stimulation (not recorded which). Receptors originate from a human donor in good health (CMV status not recorded). Some clones in this sample may be carry-over from other donors' samples.

In this sample, this clonotype turned up a few times. This sequence joins TRBV12-3 or TRBV12-4 and TRBJ2-2, with D unclear. Between the trimmed V and J ends, which lost 3 bases and 5 bases, there was a span of 10 bases. CDR3 length equals 14 residues. CDR3 protein: CASSFVADTGELFF. In DNA, the CDR3 is TGTGCCAGCAGTTTCGTAGCTGATACCGGGGAGCTGTTTTTT.

The rearrangement links TRBV14 to TRBJ1-3; D gene unclear. This CDR3 contains 15 residues. Germline V gives CDR1 SGHDN, CDR2 FVKESK. Trimming cost V 0 bases and J 4 bases, with 10 bases left between them. The CDR3 bases are TGTGCCAGCAGCCAAGATTGGGTGGACGGAAACACCATATATTTT. Protein product: CASSQDWVDGNTIYF.

This clonotype has at least ten counts. The V gene is TRBV7-8, the J gene TRBJ2-7, with 10 positions matching TRBD1. This CDR3 spans 16 amino acids. The germline V gene has CDR1 SGHVS and CDR2 FQNEAQ. The V segment lost 2 bases and the J segment 7 bases; nucleotides outside the gene matches: 11. Written as DNA, the CDR3 is TGTGCCAGCAGCTTACTTTCCGGGACAGGGGCGCGGGAGCAGTACTTC. It is translated as CASSLLSGTGAREQYF. The entire variable domain, with the rest obtained from reference TRBV7-8 and TRBJ2-7, is as follows: GAGVSQSPRYKVAKRGQDVALRCDPISGHVSLFWYQQALGQGPEFLTYFQNEAQLDKSGLPSDRFFAERPEGSVSTLKIQRTQQEDSAVYLCASSLLSGTGAREQYFGPGTRLTVT.

The genes are TRBV5-1 and TRBJ2-7, with D possibly matching TRBD1 (5 bases). Germline CDR1 and CDR2: SGHRS and YFSETQ. The CDR3 sequence is 14 residues long. Trimming shortened V by 0 bases and J by 5 bases, and 12 bases separated the two germline ends. In DNA form, the CDR3 reads TGCGCCAGCAGCTTGGGTCAGGGATACGACGAGCAGTACTTC. It codes for CASSLGQGYDEQYF.

V usage is TRBV10-3 and J usage is TRBJ1-4; TRBD1 might be the D (5 bases). Deletions cut 6 bases from V and 2 bases from J, with 10 bases between. In germline, CDR1 is ENHRY, CDR2 SYGVKD. The CDR3 totals 14 residues. This chain's CDR3 is CAIRGLGTNEKLFF. CDR3 DNA sequence: TGTGCCATCAGGGGACTGGGCACTAATGAAAAACTGTTTTTT.

The rearrangement links TRBV7-9 to TRBJ1-6; D uncertain. Germline-derived CDR1 and CDR2 are SEHNR and FQNEAQ (reference sequence). Trimming removed 4 bases at V and 9 bases at J, with 22 bases between. This CDR3 is built from 17 residues. The CDR3 here is CASSSHEREGQGSPLHF. In DNA, the CDR3 is TGTGCCAGCAGCTCCCATGAGAGGGAGGGTCAAGGTTCACCCCTCCACTTT.

The rearrangement uses TRBV12-3 or TRBV12-4 and TRBJ1-5, with D possibly being TRBD1 (5 bases). With 8 bases removed from V and 3 bases from J, the gap between germline ends came to 17 bases. This CDR3 has 15 residues. The DNA for the CDR3 is TGTGCCAGCCAGCCGGGACCGGGGGTCAATCAGCCCCAGCATTTT. This sequence encodes CASQPGPGVNQPQHF.

The genes are TRBV7-6 and TRBJ1-1, with no clear D. The germline V gene has CDR1 SGHVS and CDR2 FNYEAQ. Trimming shortened V by 4 bases and J by 8 bases, and 23 bases separated the two germline ends. This CDR3 has 16 amino acids. The CDR3 sequence is CASSSNLYTNSAEAFF. CDR3 nucleotide sequence: TGTGCCAGCAGCTCCAACTTGTACACCAACTCGGCGGAAGCTTTCTTT.

This clonotype was observed a handful of times. The V and J genes are TRBV6-2 or TRBV6-3 and TRBJ2-7, with D perhaps matching TRBD2 (5 bases). Germline CDR1 reads MNHEY; CDR2 reads SVGEGT. V lost 7 bases and J lost 3, with 16 bases in between. The CDR3 consists of 14 residues. The CDR3 spells CASNRGSTFYEQYF. Here the CDR3 DNA reads TGTGCCAGCAATCGGGGTTCGACCTTCTACGAGCAGTACTTC.

This clonotype was detected many times. The V gene is TRBV7-2, the J gene TRBJ2-3; a possible D gene is TRBD2 (5 bases). The CDR3 is made up of 14 amino acids. V was clipped by 4 bases and J by 0 bases, with 8 bases between them. CDR1 and CDR2 from the germline V gene are SGHTA and FQGNSA. The CDR3 DNA follows: TGTGCCAGCAGCTCAAGGGAGAGCACAGATACGCAGTATTTT. Translation gives CASSSRESTDTQYF.

With respect to this clonotype: In this CDR3 the conserved last residue, phenylalanine or tryptophan, is missing, so a read error is likely. The V call is TRBV11-2, the J call TRBJ2-4, with TRBD2 identical over 10 bases. With V trimmed by 3 bases and J by 7 bases, 6 bases remained unmatched. The length of the CDR3 is 15 residues. Germline V gives CDR1 SGHAT, CDR2 FQNNGV. The CDR3 reads CASSLALAGNNIQYL. The CDR3 DNA is TGTGCCAGCAGCTTGGCACTAGCGGGAAATAACATTCAGTACCTC.

The V call is TRBV2, the J call TRBJ2-7; D unclear. Trimming pared 1 base from V and 3 bases from J, leaving 10 bases between. Germline V CDR1 and CDR2: SNHLY, FYNNEI. CDR3 length: 14 residues. This CDR3 is CASSEGSRYYEQYF. CDR3 coding DNA: TGTGCCAGCAGTGAAGGTTCCCGCTACTACGAGCAGTACTTC.

This clonotype was observed many times. This rearrangement joins TRBV27 to TRBJ2-7; D is unclear. Germline V gene lookup returns CDR1 MNHEY and CDR2 SMNVEV (reference sequence). The V gene lost 3 bases and the J gene lost 4 bases, with 10 bases spanning the gap. There are 13 residues in the CDR3. In nucleotides, the CDR3 is TGTGCCAGCAGTTTCCTCGACCGTTACGAGCAGTACTTC. Protein sequence: CASSFLDRYEQYF.

The rearrangement uses TRBV7-9 and TRBJ2-7; 9 bases match TRBD1. CDR1 and CDR2 (germline): SEHNR, FQNEAQ (reference sequence). The CDR3 totals 15 residues. Germline trimming cut 2 bases from V and 3 bases from J; bases unmatched to any gene: 5. The CDR3 nucleotides are TGTGCCAGCAGCTTAAGTGACAGGGGGATCTACGAGCAGTACTTC. It codes for CASSLSDRGIYEQYF.

This clonotype has a count of ten or more. The V gene is TRBV7-8, the J gene TRBJ2-5, with 8 bases aligning to TRBD2. The CDR3 is 16 amino acids. Germline V gene lookup returns CDR1 SGHVS and CDR2 FQNEAQ. The V gene end was trimmed by 0 bases and the J gene end by 5 bases; junction bases not matched to a gene: 8. The CDR3 DNA sequence: TGTGCCAGCAGCTTAGCTCGGCTAGCGGGCGCCGAGACCCAGTACTTC. Translated, it gives CASSLARLAGAETQYF.

This clonotype was seen only a few times. The gene calls are TRBV5-4 and TRBJ2-1; 13 bases are shared with TRBD2. With V trimmed by 2 bases and J by 6 bases, 11 bases remained unmatched. This CDR3 has 18 amino acids. CDR1 is SGHNT, CDR2 YYREEE, per germline (reference sequence). The CDR3 here is CASSLGTSGIILGNEQFF. DNA for the CDR3: TGTGCCAGCAGCTTAGGGACTAGCGGGATAATACTCGGCAATGAGCAGTTCTTC. The entire variable domain, with the rest obtained from reference TRBV5-4 and TRBJ2-1, is as follows: ETGVTQSPTHLIKTRGQQVTLRCSSQSGHNTVSWYQQALGQGPQFIFQYYREEENGRGNFPPRFSGLQFPNYSSELNVNALELDDSALYLCASSLGTSGIILGNEQFFGPGTRLTVL.

The rearrangement joins TRBV12-3 or TRBV12-4 to TRBJ2-7; no clear D. The CDR3 has 13 residues. The germline V and J ends were trimmed by 5 bases and 2 bases, with 10 bases remaining between them. Here the CDR3 DNA reads TGTGCCAGCAGTCTCGGCCATCCCTACGAGCAGTACTTC. Encoded protein: CASSLGHPYEQYF.

This clonotype was found a few times. This rearrangement joins TRBV12-3 or TRBV12-4 to TRBJ2-1, with 7 bases identical to TRBD2. The V and J ends lost 7 bases and 5 bases, in that order; junction bases with no gene match: 2. CDR3 size: 12 residues. As DNA, the CDR3 is TGTGCCAGCACGGGGGGTGACAATGAGCAGTTCTTC. Translated, it gives CASTGGDNEQFF.

This chain joins TRBV12-3 or TRBV12-4 and TRBJ1-5; unclear D gene. CDR3 length equals 12 residues. The ends were cut back, 3 bases at V and 4 bases at J, with 4 bases in the middle. CDR3 in DNA: TGTGCCAGCAGTTTGAGAAATCAGCCCCAGCATTTT. The encoded protein is CASSLRNQPQHF.

This clonotype was observed a handful of times. V usage is TRBV12-3 or TRBV12-4 and J usage is TRBJ1-5; tentatively, D is TRBD1 (5 bases). Trimming took 5 bases from V and 9 from J, leaving 14 bases between them. The CDR3 is 13 residues long. CDR3 region: CASSQDTTSPQHF. The CDR3 region has the DNA TGTGCCAGCAGTCAGGACACCACCTCGCCCCAGCATTTT.

This clonotype came up a few times. The chain joins TRBV28 to TRBJ2-1; 10 bases match TRBD2. Per germline, CDR1 MDHEN and CDR2 SYDVKM. This CDR3 comprises 18 residues. V lost 7 bases to trimming and J lost 6 bases; unmatched junction nucleotides: 18. Here the CDR3 reads CASTSVPSGGPRGNEQFF. The CDR3 nucleotides read TGTGCCAGCACTAGTGTCCCTAGCGGGGGACCCCGGGGCAATGAGCAGTTCTTC. The whole variable domain, filled in from reference TRBV28 and TRBJ2-1, reads DVKVTQSSRYLVKRTGEKVFLECVQDMDHENMFWYRQDPGLGLRLIYFSYDVKMKEKGDIPEGYSVSREKKERFSLILESASTNQTSMYLCASTSVPSGGPRGNEQFFGPGTRLTVL.